The T cell receptor beta chain described here comes from a study of beta chain features in type 1 diabetes. The overall study: Cell yields, gender and age were comparable in patients and healthy donors. General study results and limits: More deletions and fewer insertions at VDJ junctions were found in patients with type 1 diabetes. Shortening of TCRB CDR3s, moderate but significant, appeared in all four CD4+ subsets of Type 1 diabetes patients. Within the patient group, naive, central memory and Treg TCRB repertoires appeared more similar to each other than within healthy donors.

TCRB transcripts that were expressed got sequenced, as all of the isolated RNA had been reverse transcribed. Clones were read by immunoSEQ multiplex PCR, and TCRdb kept only the in-frame ones, dropping some. The sample shows some 190,000 clones, approximately 7.9% of them seen only once. This clone was found a few times. As yet, its antigen is unknown. A single heparinised draw of approximately 100 mL on average was taken per donor. The material sequenced was central memory CD4+ T cells from blood. The TCR sequence derives from a man aged 18-30 years with type 1 diabetes.

The CDR3 reads CASRGPGQGNSYNEQFF. CDR3 sequence (DNA): TGTGCCAGCAGAGGTCCGGGACAGGGGAACTCCTACAATGAGCAGTTCTTC. The rearrangement uses TRBV13 and TRBJ2-1; 10 nucleotides line up with TRBD1. J lost 0 bases, V lost 6 bases, and 8 bases had no gene match. The germline V gene has CDR1 PRHDT and CDR2 FYEKMQ (reference sequence). The CDR3 covers 17 residues. The complete variable domain, with remaining parts taken from reference TRBV13 and TRBJ2-1, reads AAGVIQSPRHLIKEKRETATLKCYPIPRHDTVYWYQQGPGQDPQFLISFYEKMQSDKGSIPDRFSAQQFSDYHSELNMSSLELGDSALYFCASRGPGQGNSYNEQFFGPGTRLTVL.